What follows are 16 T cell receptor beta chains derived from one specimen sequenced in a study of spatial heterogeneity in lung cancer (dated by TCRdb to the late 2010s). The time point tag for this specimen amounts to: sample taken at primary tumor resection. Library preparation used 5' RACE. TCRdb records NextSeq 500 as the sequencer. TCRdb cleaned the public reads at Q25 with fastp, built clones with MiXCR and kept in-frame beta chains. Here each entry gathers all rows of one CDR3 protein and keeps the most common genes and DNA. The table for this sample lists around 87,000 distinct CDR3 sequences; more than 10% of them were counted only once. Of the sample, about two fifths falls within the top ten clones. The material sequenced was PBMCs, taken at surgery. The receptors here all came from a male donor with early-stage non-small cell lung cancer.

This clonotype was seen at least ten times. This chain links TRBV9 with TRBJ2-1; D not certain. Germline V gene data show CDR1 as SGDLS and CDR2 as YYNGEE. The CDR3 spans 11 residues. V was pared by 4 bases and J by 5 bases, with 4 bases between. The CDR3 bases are TGTGCCAGCAGCACGAACAATGAGCAGTTCTTC. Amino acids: CASSTNNEQFF.

The CDR3 nucleotides are TGTGCCAGCAGCGTAGCTTGGGCAGATACGCAGTATTTT. Residues: CASSVAWADTQYF. The chain links TRBV9 to TRBJ2-3; D not resolved. Per the germline V gene, CDR1 is SGDLS and CDR2 is YYNGEE. Trimming left V 0 bases short and J 4 bases short, with 6 bases between. The CDR3 totals 13 residues.

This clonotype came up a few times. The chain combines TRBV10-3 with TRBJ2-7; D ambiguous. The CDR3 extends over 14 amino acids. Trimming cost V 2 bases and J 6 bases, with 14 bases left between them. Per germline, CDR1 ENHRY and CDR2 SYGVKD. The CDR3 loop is CAISEGVIPREQYF. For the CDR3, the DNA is TGTGCCATCAGTGAGGGGGTCATCCCTCGCGAGCAGTACTTC.

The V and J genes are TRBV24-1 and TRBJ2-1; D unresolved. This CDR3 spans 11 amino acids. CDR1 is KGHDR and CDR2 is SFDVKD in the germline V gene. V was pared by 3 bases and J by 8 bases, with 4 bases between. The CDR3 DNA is TGTGCCACCAGTGATGGCGATGAGCAGTTCTTC. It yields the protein CATSDGDEQFF.

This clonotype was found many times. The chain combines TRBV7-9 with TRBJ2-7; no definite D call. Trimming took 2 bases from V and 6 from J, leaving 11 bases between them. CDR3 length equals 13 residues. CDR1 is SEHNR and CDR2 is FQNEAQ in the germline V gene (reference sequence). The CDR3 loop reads CASSLTGGSEQYF. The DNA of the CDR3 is TGTGCCAGCAGCTTAACCGGCGGCAGCGAGCAGTACTTC.

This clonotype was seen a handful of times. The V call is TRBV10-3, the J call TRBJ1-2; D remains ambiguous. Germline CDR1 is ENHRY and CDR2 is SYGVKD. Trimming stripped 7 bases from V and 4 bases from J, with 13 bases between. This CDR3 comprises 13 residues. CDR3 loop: CAITEGGGYGYTF. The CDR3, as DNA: TGTGCCATCACCGAGGGCGGCGGCTATGGCTACACCTTC.

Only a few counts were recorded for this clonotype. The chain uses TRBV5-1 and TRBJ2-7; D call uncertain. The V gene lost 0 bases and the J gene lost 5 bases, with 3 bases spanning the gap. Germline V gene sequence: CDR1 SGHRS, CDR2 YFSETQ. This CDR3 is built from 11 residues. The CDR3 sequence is CASSLGDEQYF. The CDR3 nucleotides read TGCGCCAGCAGCTTGGGGGACGAGCAGTACTTC.

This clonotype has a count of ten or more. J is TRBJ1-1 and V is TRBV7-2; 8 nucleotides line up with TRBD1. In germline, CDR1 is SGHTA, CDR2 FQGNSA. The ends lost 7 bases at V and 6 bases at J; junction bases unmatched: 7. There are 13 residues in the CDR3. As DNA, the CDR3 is TGTGCCAGCAACAGGGACAGGTCGTCTGAAGCTTTCTTT. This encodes CASNRDRSSEAFF.

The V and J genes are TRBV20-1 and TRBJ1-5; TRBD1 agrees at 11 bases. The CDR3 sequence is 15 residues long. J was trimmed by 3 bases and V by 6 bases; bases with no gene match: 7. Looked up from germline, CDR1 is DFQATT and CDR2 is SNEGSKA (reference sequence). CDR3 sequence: CSAGGTGGPNQPQHF. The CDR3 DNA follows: TGCAGTGCAGGCGGGACAGGGGGTCCCAATCAGCCCCAGCATTTT.

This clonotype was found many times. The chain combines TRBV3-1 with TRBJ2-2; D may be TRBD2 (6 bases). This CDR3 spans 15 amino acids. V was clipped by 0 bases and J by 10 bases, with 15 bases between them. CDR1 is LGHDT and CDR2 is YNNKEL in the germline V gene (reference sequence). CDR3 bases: TGTGCCAGCAGCCAAGATCTGGGGGGTTGGGAGGAGCTGTTTTTT. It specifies CASSQDLGGWEELFF.

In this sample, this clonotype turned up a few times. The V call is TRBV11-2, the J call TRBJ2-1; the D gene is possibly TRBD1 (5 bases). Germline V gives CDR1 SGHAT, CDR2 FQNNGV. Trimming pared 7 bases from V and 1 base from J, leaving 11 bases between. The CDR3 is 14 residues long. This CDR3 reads CASTWGRSYNEQFF. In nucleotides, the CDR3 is TGTGCCAGCACCTGGGGCAGGTCCTACAATGAGCAGTTCTTC.

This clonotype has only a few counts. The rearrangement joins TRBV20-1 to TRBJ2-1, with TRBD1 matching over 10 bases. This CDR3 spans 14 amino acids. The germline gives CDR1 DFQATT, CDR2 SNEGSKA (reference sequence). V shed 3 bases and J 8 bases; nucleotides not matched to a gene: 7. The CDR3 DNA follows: TGCAGTGCTAGGACAGGGGGCCCGGACCATGAGCAGTTCTTC. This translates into CSARTGGPDHEQFF.

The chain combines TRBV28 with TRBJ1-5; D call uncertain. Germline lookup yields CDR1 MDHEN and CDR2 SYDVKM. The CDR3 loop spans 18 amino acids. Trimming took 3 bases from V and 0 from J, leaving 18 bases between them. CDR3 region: CASSFSSGETYSNQPQHF. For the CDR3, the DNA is TGTGCCAGCAGTTTCTCCTCCGGGGAGACCTATAGCAATCAGCCCCAGCATTTT.

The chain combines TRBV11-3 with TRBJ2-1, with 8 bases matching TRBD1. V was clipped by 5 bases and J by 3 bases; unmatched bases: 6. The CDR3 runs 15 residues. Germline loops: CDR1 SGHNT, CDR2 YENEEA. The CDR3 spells CASSKDRENYNEQFF. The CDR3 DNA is TGTGCCAGCAGCAAGGACAGGGAAAACTACAATGAGCAGTTCTTC.

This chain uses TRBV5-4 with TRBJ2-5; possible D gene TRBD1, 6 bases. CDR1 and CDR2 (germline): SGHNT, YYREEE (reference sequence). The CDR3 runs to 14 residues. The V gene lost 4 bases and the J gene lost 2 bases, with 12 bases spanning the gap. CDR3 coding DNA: TGTGCCAGCAGCGCCGACAGGCATCAAGAGACCCAGTACTTC. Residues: CASSADRHQETQYF.

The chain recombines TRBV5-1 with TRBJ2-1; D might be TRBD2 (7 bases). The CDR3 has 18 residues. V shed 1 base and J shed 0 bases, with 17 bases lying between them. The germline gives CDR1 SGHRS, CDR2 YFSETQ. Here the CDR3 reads CASSLSPAGASSYNEQFF. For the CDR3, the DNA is TGCGCCAGCAGCTTGAGCCCCGCGGGGGCCAGCTCCTACAATGAGCAGTTCTTC.